Below are 2 T cell receptor beta chains sequenced from a single sample in a study of graft-versus-host responses after intestinal transplantation. These TCRs are of unknown antigen specificity. Profiled with immunoSEQ multiplex PCR; TCRdb holds only in-frame clones, not every one. The sample lists roughly 130,000 clones; 85% to 95% were seen once. Sequenced here: unstimulated CD4+ T cells sorted from spleen or lymph node cells, sampled before intestinal transplant. These receptors came from a human donor who received an intestinal transplant.

This sequence joins TRBV5-4 and TRBJ2-3; TRBD2 agrees at 10 bases. J gave up 3 bases and V 3 bases, and 7 bases lay outside the gene matches. Germline V gives CDR1 SGHNT, CDR2 YYREEE (reference sequence). The CDR3 contains 16 residues. This CDR3 is CASSSFLAGETDTQYF. In DNA form, the CDR3 reads TGTGCCAGCAGCTCCTTTCTAGCGGGAGAAACAGATACGCAGTATTTT.

The chain carries TRBV6-1 and TRBJ1-2, with D perhaps matching TRBD1 (5 bases). Trimming cost V 7 bases and J 8 bases, with 23 bases left between them. CDR3 length equals 15 residues. Germline CDR1 is MNHNS and CDR2 is SASEGT. The CDR3 bases are TGTGCCAGCATAGGGGCGCCGATTCGCGGGGAAGGCTACACCTTC. This encodes CASIGAPIRGEGYTF.